The 22 T cell receptor beta chains listed next were all sequenced from one sample in a study of blood T cell repertoires in COVID-19. Profiled with immunoSEQ multiplex PCR; TCRdb holds only in-frame clones, not every one. This table holds around 300,000 clones, around 89% found once. The sample consisted of PBMCs or T cells enriched from blood (not recorded which). The receptors come from a woman between 45 and 60 years old who had recovered from COVID-19.

This chain connects TRBV15 to TRBJ2-3; TRBD1 might be the D (6 bases). The CDR3 covers 14 residues. Germline V gene lookup returns CDR1 LNHNV and CDR2 YYDKDF (reference sequence). V was clipped by 8 bases and J by 0 bases, with 12 bases between them. The CDR3 DNA reads TGTGCCACCCTGCTAGGGGGTAGCACAGATACGCAGTATTTT. It yields the protein CATLLGGSTDTQYF.

This chain joins TRBV4-3 and TRBJ2-7, with 12 positions matching TRBD2. The J segment lost 6 bases and the V segment lost 1 base, leaving 4 bases of the junction unmatched. The germline V gene encodes CDR1 LGHNA and CDR2 YSLEER. The CDR3 consists of 15 residues. CDR3 DNA sequence: TGCGCCAGCAGCCAAGGACTAGCGGGAGCCTCCGAGCAGTACTTC. Protein sequence: CASSQGLAGASEQYF.

The chain joins TRBV19 to TRBJ2-5, with 14 nucleotides matching TRBD2. The V and J ends lost 11 bases and 5 bases, in that order; junction bases with no gene match: 10. Per the germline V gene, CDR1 is LNHDA and CDR2 is SQIVND (reference sequence). This CDR3 region has 15 residues. CDR3 in amino acids: CAGTRLAGGVETQYF. In DNA form, the CDR3 reads TGTGCCGGGACGAGACTAGCGGGAGGGGTGGAGACCCAGTACTTC.

This chain connects TRBV2 to TRBJ2-7; 8 nucleotides align to TRBD1. The CDR3 sequence is 14 residues long. CDR1 and CDR2 from the germline V gene are SNHLY and FYNNEI. V lost 6 bases and J lost 3; bases outside the gene matches: 7. Here the CDR3 reads CASRRTGLFYEQYF. In DNA, the CDR3 is TGTGCCAGCAGAAGGACAGGGCTCTTCTACGAGCAGTACTTC.

The table lists this clone with a few counts. The chain carries TRBV9 and TRBJ2-7, with D maybe TRBD1 (5 bases). The CDR3 loop spans 15 amino acids. V gave up 0 bases and J gave up 7 bases, with 17 bases separating them. From germline, CDR1 is SGDLS and CDR2 YYNGEE. CDR3 bases: TGTGCCAGCAGCGTAGTTCCGGACACCTCTAAGGAGCAGTACTTC. Translating gives CASSVVPDTSKEQYF.

V and J are TRBV4-2 and TRBJ1-1, with D maybe TRBD1 (6 bases). Looked up from germline, CDR1 is LGHNA and CDR2 is YNFKEQ. This CDR3 has 15 residues. V was trimmed by 0 bases and J by 10 bases, leaving 18 bases between them. The CDR3, as DNA: TGTGCCAGCAGCCAAGAGGTGCAGGGGAGGGCGGGAGCTTTCTTT. Its protein is CASSQEVQGRAGAFF.

The V call is TRBV10-3, the J call TRBJ1-1; D ambiguous. The germline gives CDR1 ENHRY, CDR2 SYGVKD. Trimming shortened V by 5 bases and J by 4 bases, and 14 bases separated the two germline ends. The CDR3 is 14 amino acids. The CDR3 loop is CAISTLGGTTEAFF. CDR3 bases: TGTGCCATCAGTACCCTAGGAGGTACCACTGAAGCTTTCTTT.

The chain has TRBV7-3 and TRBJ2-3; 7 bases agree with TRBD1. The CDR3 runs 14 residues. From germline, CDR1 is SGHTA and CDR2 FQGTGA. The V gene end was trimmed by 3 bases and the J gene end by 4 bases; junction bases not matched to a gene: 4. DNA of the CDR3: TGTGCCAGCAGCTTCGACAGGGCCGCAGATACGCAGTATTTT. Its translation: CASSFDRAADTQYF.

This rearrangement joins TRBV5-1 to TRBJ1-1; 8 nucleotides align to TRBD1. Unmatched junction bases numbered 5, after V lost 4 bases and J lost 0 bases. This CDR3 is 15 amino acids long. CDR1 and CDR2 (germline): SGHRS, YFSETQ. The DNA of the CDR3 is TGCGCCAGCAGCCCCGACAGGGGATTGAACACTGAAGCTTTCTTT. Protein product: CASSPDRGLNTEAFF. The whole variable domain, remainder taken from reference TRBV5-1 and TRBJ1-1, is KAGVTQTPRYLIKTRGQQVTLSCSPISGHRSVSWYQQTPGQGLQFLFEYFSETQRNKGNFPGRFSGRQFSNSRSEMNVSTLELGDSALYLCASSPDRGLNTEAFFGQGTRLTVV.

The sample holds one count of this clone. The chain employs TRBV13 and TRBJ1-1; maybe TRBD1 (5 bases). CDR1 and CDR2 (germline): PRHDT, FYEKMQ (reference sequence). CDR3 length: 14 amino acids. The V gene lost 5 bases and the J gene lost 2 bases, with 12 bases spanning the gap. CDR3 sequence (DNA): TGTGCCAGCAGCGAGATGGGGGGAAACACTGAAGCTTTCTTT. Its translation is CASSEMGGNTEAFF.

The rearrangement links TRBV28 to TRBJ1-1; D unresolved. V lost 6 bases and J 1 base, leaving 12 bases between the germline ends. Per the germline V gene, CDR1 is MDHEN and CDR2 is SYDVKM. The CDR3 covers 14 residues. CDR3 in amino acids: CASRGRRSNTEAFF. DNA of the CDR3: TGTGCCAGCAGAGGGAGAAGGTCGAACACTGAAGCTTTCTTT.

V is TRBV10-2 and J is TRBJ1-6; D unresolved. Per the germline V gene, CDR1 is WSHSY and CDR2 is SAAADI. The V end was cut by 5 bases, the J end by 7 bases, with 6 bases between. The CDR3 contains 12 residues. CDR3: CASSPGNSPLHF. CDR3 nucleotide sequence: TGCGCCAGCAGTCCCGGGAATTCACCCCTCCACTTT.

The rearrangement links TRBV5-4 to TRBJ2-7, with a tentative D call TRBD2 (6 bases). The ends were cut back, 3 bases at V and 7 bases at J, with 11 bases in the middle. CDR1 is SGHNT and CDR2 is YYREEE in the germline V gene (reference sequence). This CDR3 contains 12 residues. CDR3 residues: CASSYGGWEQYF. The CDR3 coding sequence is TGTGCCAGCAGCTACGGGGGATGGGAGCAGTACTTC. The full variable domain, completed using reference TRBV5-4 and TRBJ2-7, is ETGVTQSPTHLIKTRGQQVTLRCSSQSGHNTVSWYQQALGQGPQFIFQYYREEENGRGNFPPRFSGLQFPNYSSELNVNALELDDSALYLCASSYGGWEQYFGPGTRLTVT.

The chain recombines TRBV6-2 or TRBV6-3 with TRBJ2-1; D possibly corresponds to TRBD2 (5 bases). With 0 bases removed from V and 3 bases from J, the gap between germline ends came to 18 bases. In germline, CDR1 is MNHEY, CDR2 SVGEGT. The CDR3 totals 18 residues. DNA for the CDR3: TGTGCCAGCAGTTACTCCCTTAGGTCGCGGGTGGGCTACAATGAGCAGTTCTTC. Encoded protein: CASSYSLRSRVGYNEQFF.

The chain links TRBV28 to TRBJ1-1, with no clear D. Between the trimmed V and J ends, which lost 3 bases and 11 bases, there was a span of 13 bases. Looked up from germline, CDR1 is MDHEN and CDR2 is SYDVKM. The CDR3 covers 12 residues. The CDR3 sequence: CASSLQSTRAFF. For the CDR3, the DNA is TGTGCCAGCAGTTTGCAATCGACGCGGGCTTTCTTT.

For this clone: Other DNA sequences in the same sample also yield this CDR3. CDR3 amino acids: CASRLAGGYNEQFF. The CDR3 nucleotides are TGTGCCAGCAGACTAGCGGGAGGTTACAATGAGCAGTTCTTC. The chain couples TRBV28 to TRBJ2-1, with TRBD2 matching over 12 bases. The CDR3 length is 14 residues. Germline CDR1 and CDR2: MDHEN and SYDVKM. The trim removed 6 bases at V and 4 bases at J, leaving 1 base unmatched.

The chain is built from TRBV20-1 and TRBJ1-4; D might be TRBD1 (5 bases). Germline CDR1 is DFQATT and CDR2 is SNEGSKA (reference sequence). The CDR3 has 10 residues. V lost 6 bases and J lost 14, with 13 bases in between. The CDR3 loop is CSALQASLFF. The DNA for the CDR3 is TGCAGTGCCCTACAGGCTTCGCTGTTTTTT.

This chain connects TRBV7-9 to TRBJ1-2; perhaps TRBD1 as D (6 bases). The CDR3 loop spans 12 amino acids. Trimming removed 2 bases from V and 7 bases from J, with 8 bases in between. Germline V lookup: CDR1 SEHNR, CDR2 FQNEAQ (reference sequence). CDR3 sequence: CASSLTRGGYTF. The DNA for the CDR3 is TGTGCCAGCAGCTTAACCAGGGGTGGCTACACCTTC.

The rearrangement links TRBV7-9 to TRBJ2-1; a weak D match, TRBD2 (5 bases). Between the trimmed V and J ends, which lost 1 base and 8 bases, there was a span of 21 bases. The CDR3 covers 17 residues. Germline V gene sequence: CDR1 SEHNR, CDR2 FQNEAQ (reference sequence). In DNA, the CDR3 is TGTGCCAGCAGCTTAGGGCGGGCCCCTTTATTGGCCTATGAGCAGTTCTTC. Its translation is CASSLGRAPLLAYEQFF.

The CDR3 coding sequence is TGTGCCAGCAGCCTAGACGGGACAGGGATTAATTCACCCCTCCACTTT. Translated: CASSLDGTGINSPLHF. V usage is TRBV7-2 and J usage is TRBJ1-6; 9 bases align to TRBD1. Looked up from germline, CDR1 is SGHTA and CDR2 is FQGNSA. The V segment lost 5 bases and the J segment 6 bases; nucleotides outside the gene matches: 8. CDR3 length: 16 residues.

This clone has at least ten counts. V is TRBV7-8 and J is TRBJ2-2, with 7 nucleotides matching TRBD2. This CDR3 region has 15 residues. Germline V gene data show CDR1 as SGHVS and CDR2 as FQNEAQ. V gave up 3 bases and J gave up 6 bases; unmatched junction bases: 7. The CDR3 coding sequence is TGTGCCAGCAGCTTCTCCGGGAGGACTGCCGGGGAGCTGTTTTTT. Translated, it gives CASSFSGRTAGELFF.

The chain combines TRBV28 with TRBJ1-5, with D uncertain. V lost 3 bases to trimming and J lost 2 bases, with 11 bases between them. Germline-derived CDR1 and CDR2 are MDHEN and SYDVKM. This CDR3 has 15 residues. Here the CDR3 DNA reads TGTGCCAGCAGTTTCTCGGGAGGGCGCAATCAGCCCCAGCATTTT. Translating it yields CASSFSGGRNQPQHF.